The 18 T cell receptor beta chains below were found in one sample sequenced in a study of PD-1 blockade in classical Hodgkin lymphoma. No patient escaped relapse after autologous stem cell transplantation, and brentuximab vedotin exposure varied. Here immunoSEQ multiplex PCR was the method, and the copy in TCRdb shows in-frame clones only, minus some. This table has 6,000 to 7,500 clones, approximately 77% appearing once. Sequenced here: peripheral blood mononuclear cells (PBMCs), sampled at baseline. All receptors derive from a human donor with classical Hodgkin lymphoma.

The chain recombines TRBV2 with TRBJ2-3; the D is unclear. Germline CDR1 reads SNHLY; CDR2 reads FYNNEI. Trimming cost V 7 bases and J 0 bases, with 11 bases left between them. The CDR3 spans 14 residues. CDR3 protein: CASMRSGSTDTQYF. CDR3 coding DNA: TGTGCCAGCATGAGGTCAGGAAGCACAGATACGCAGTATTTT.

The chain links TRBV10-1 to TRBJ2-1, with TRBD2 matching over 7 bases. CDR3 length: 17 residues. Germline V gene lookup returns CDR1 WNHNN and CDR2 SYGVQD (reference sequence). V trimming: 7 bases; J trimming: 4 bases; junction bases outside the gene matches: 16. The CDR3 reads CASKPLLDGREYNEQFF. For the CDR3, the DNA is TGCGCCAGCAAGCCCCTCCTCGATGGGAGGGAATACAATGAGCAGTTCTTC.

The chain carries TRBV27 and TRBJ2-3, with 12 bases lining up with TRBD2. With 0 bases clipped from V and 1 base from J, the junction kept 8 bases outside the gene matches. The germline gives CDR1 MNHEY, CDR2 SMNVEV (reference sequence). This CDR3 has 19 amino acids. The CDR3 DNA reads as TGTGCCAGCAGTTTATCGACTAGCGGGAGCCTTAGGGGCACAGATACGCAGTATTTT. Residues: CASSLSTSGSLRGTDTQYF.

This clone has a handful of counts. At the DNA level, this CDR3 is encoded by other sequences in the same sample as well. This sequence joins TRBV9 and TRBJ2-2; D unclear. Trimming pared 0 bases from V and 0 bases from J, leaving 3 bases between. From germline, CDR1 is SGDLS and CDR2 YYNGEE. This CDR3 region has 14 residues. As DNA, the CDR3 is TGTGCCAGCAGCGTAGACCCGAACACCGGGGAGCTGTTTTTT. This codes for CASSVDPNTGELFF.

This clone was seen a few times. The chain uses TRBV23-1 and TRBJ1-6; 7 nucleotides agree with TRBD1. TRBV23-1 is placed among ORFs of uncertain function. The CDR3 consists of 19 residues. The ends lost 3 bases at V and 0 bases at J; junction bases unmatched: 11. The DNA for the CDR3 is TGCGCCAGCAGTCACGACAGGGAGGATGTCATCTCCTATAATTCACCCCTCCACTTT. Amino acids: CASSHDREDVISYNSPLHF.

The genes are TRBV5-1 and TRBJ2-7; D gene uncertain. This CDR3 contains 15 residues. CDR1 and CDR2 (germline): SGHRS, YFSETQ. Deletions cut 4 bases from V and 0 bases from J, with 14 bases between. CDR3 nucleotide sequence: TGCGCCAGCAGCCCGAGTAATCGCGGCTCCTACGAGCAGTACTTC. It translates to CASSPSNRGSYEQYF.

The rearrangement links TRBV5-6 to TRBJ1-1; D remains ambiguous. Germline assignment: CDR1 SGHDT and CDR2 YYEEEE. The CDR3 runs 12 residues. Trimming left V 4 bases short and J 8 bases short, with 12 bases between. Here the CDR3 reads CASSHRRSEAFF. DNA of the CDR3: TGTGCCAGCAGCCATCGGAGGTCAGAAGCTTTCTTT.

This chain connects TRBV6-1 to TRBJ2-5; D might be TRBD2 (5 bases). The V gene's germline CDR1 is MNHNS and CDR2 SASEGT. The CDR3 is made up of 14 amino acids. Trimming removed 3 bases from V and 4 bases from J, with 12 bases in between. The CDR3 DNA is TGTGCCAGCAGTGACAATAGCGAGGTAGAGACCCAGTACTTC. This codes for CASSDNSEVETQYF.

The V gene is TRBV28, the J gene TRBJ2-7; D is ambiguous. Trimming took off 2 bases at V and 1 base at J, with 21 bases between the two ends. In germline, CDR1 is MDHEN, CDR2 SYDVKM. The CDR3 is made up of 18 amino acids. In nucleotides, the CDR3 is TGTGCCAGCAGTTTAAGCTCTGGTCTCGGCAGTATATCCTACGAGCAGTACTTC. Protein: CASSLSSGLGSISYEQYF.

The V gene is TRBV6-4, the J gene TRBJ2-3, with TRBD1 matching 11 bases. CDR1 is MRHNA, CDR2 SNTAGT, per germline. The length of the CDR3 is 14 residues. With 3 bases clipped from V and 4 bases from J, the junction kept 0 bases outside the gene matches. The CDR3 region is CASSEGQGADTQYF. The CDR3, as DNA: TGTGCCAGCAGTGAGGGACAGGGGGCAGATACGCAGTATTTT.

V gene TRBV29-1 combines with J gene TRBJ1-2, with 8 bases lining up with TRBD1. This CDR3 has 14 residues. CDR1 is SQVTM, CDR2 ANQGSEA, per germline. Trimming cost V 6 bases and J 0 bases; bases outside gene matches: 6. The DNA of the CDR3 is TGCAGCGTGGTTGGACAGGGAGCTAACTATGGCTACACCTTC. It specifies CSVVGQGANYGYTF.

This clone was picked up a small number of times. The chain uses TRBV5-3 and TRBJ1-1, with D perhaps matching TRBD1 (5 bases). TRBV5-3 is labeled an ORF, and its function is uncertain. The length of the CDR3 is 15 residues. Trimming took 8 bases from V and 2 from J, leaving 19 bases between them. The CDR3 reads CASSPRSDRNTEAFF. The CDR3 bases are TGTGCCAGCAGCCCCAGGTCTGACAGAAACACTGAAGCTTTCTTT.

This sequence joins TRBV7-9 and TRBJ2-1; D gene unclear. The germline V gene encodes CDR1 SEHNR and CDR2 FQNEAQ (reference sequence). The CDR3 covers 13 residues. V was trimmed by 2 bases and J by 9 bases, leaving 11 bases between them. As DNA, the CDR3 is TGTGCCAGCAGCTTAAGTCCGCGGAGTGAGCAGTTCTTC. This encodes CASSLSPRSEQFF.

The chain links TRBV4-1 to TRBJ2-1; 8 positions agree with TRBD1. The junction had 7 bases not matched to a gene; V was cut back by 3 bases and J by 3 bases. The CDR3 extends over 16 amino acids. From germline, CDR1 is MGHRA and CDR2 YSYEKL. The chain's CDR3 is CASSQTQGGFYNEQFF. In DNA, the CDR3 is TGCGCCAGCAGCCAGACACAGGGGGGATTCTACAATGAGCAGTTCTTC.

The V and J genes are TRBV5-6 and TRBJ2-7; 13 nucleotides align to TRBD2. Per germline, CDR1 SGHDT and CDR2 YYEEEE. V shed 1 base, J shed 6 bases, and the junction held 13 bases outside the gene matches. This CDR3 contains 18 residues. Here the CDR3 DNA reads TGTGCCAGCAGCTTGAGGACTAGCGGGAGCCGTGGGATCGGCGAGCAGTACTTC. As protein: CASSLRTSGSRGIGEQYF.

The V gene is TRBV5-1, the J gene TRBJ2-1; TRBD2 agrees at 12 bases. Germline lookup yields CDR1 SGHRS and CDR2 YFSETQ. V dropped 0 bases and J dropped 1; count of bases not matched to a gene: 17. The CDR3 consists of 22 residues. The CDR3 loop is CASSLGSLAGGLYITSYNEQFF. DNA of the CDR3: TGCGCCAGCAGCTTGGGTAGTCTAGCGGGAGGGCTATACATAACGTCCTACAATGAGCAGTTCTTC. Based on the CDR3 plus reference TRBV5-1 and TRBJ2-1, the full variable domain is KAGVTQTPRYLIKTRGQQVTLSCSPISGHRSVSWYQQTPGQGLQFLFEYFSETQRNKGNFPGRFSGRQFSNSRSEMNVSTLELGDSALYLCASSLGSLAGGLYITSYNEQFFGPGTRLTVL.

The genes are TRBV6-5 and TRBJ2-7, with a weak D call TRBD2 (6 bases). CDR3 size: 14 residues. Per germline, CDR1 MNHEY and CDR2 SVGAGI. With 10 bases removed from V and 7 bases from J, the gap between germline ends came to 23 bases. CDR3 amino acids: CAIRRDAGYGEQYF. The CDR3, as DNA: TGTGCCATTCGGCGGGACGCGGGGTATGGGGAGCAGTACTTC.

In its sample, this clone ranks as hyperexpanded (1% or more). CDR3 sequence reads: CASSLYGEPYEQYF. DNA for the CDR3: TGTGCCAGCAGCTTATACGGGGAGCCGTACGAGCAGTACTTC. The chain recombines TRBV7-6 with TRBJ2-7; D may be TRBD2 (5 bases). From germline, CDR1 is SGHVS and CDR2 FNYEAQ. The CDR3 extends over 14 amino acids. V gave up 2 bases and J gave up 4 bases, with 12 bases separating them.